A single sample gave rise to the 13 T cell receptor beta chains below, sequenced in a study of shared clonotypes between healthy human individuals. Sequencing was performed with immunoSEQ multiplex PCR; in TCRdb, only in-frame clones are kept and a portion is missing. This table holds over 2 million clones, about 95% found once. Material for sequencing was naive CD4+ T cells sorted from blood. This sample's subset: CD45RA+ positively selected. The receptors shown here come from a man between 18 and 29 years old in good health.

This CDR3 reads CASSQPGIETQYF. CDR3 coding DNA: TGTGCCAGCAGCCAACCGGGAATCGAGACCCAGTACTTC. V and J are TRBV6-6 and TRBJ2-5; the D gene is possibly TRBD2 (5 bases). The V gene lost 6 bases and the J gene lost 5 bases, with 13 bases spanning the gap. CDR1 is MNHNY and CDR2 is SVGAGI in the germline V gene (reference sequence). The CDR3 contains 13 residues.

The chain combines TRBV2 with TRBJ2-4, with D hard to call. CDR1 is SNHLY, CDR2 FYNNEI, per germline. Trimming shortened V by 4 bases and J by 5 bases, and 9 bases separated the two germline ends. The CDR3 spans 13 residues. CDR3 bases: TGTGCCAGCAGTGTGGGCGGCCAAAACATTCAGTACTTC. Translated: CASSVGGQNIQYF.

V usage is TRBV30 and J usage is TRBJ2-2, with 7 bases matching TRBD1. There are 12 residues in the CDR3. Germline trimming cut 8 bases from V and 7 bases from J; bases unmatched to any gene: 7. CDR1 and CDR2 from the germline V gene are GTSNPN and SVGIG (reference sequence). CDR3 sequence: CAVHRGGGELFF. The CDR3 bases are TGTGCCGTCCACAGGGGCGGCGGGGAGCTGTTTTTT. The full variable domain, completed using reference TRBV30 and TRBJ2-2, is SQTIHQWPATLVQPVGSPLSLECTVEGTSNPNLYWYRQAAGRGLQLLFYSVGIGQISSEVPQNLSASRPQDRQFILSSKKLLLSDSGFYLCAVHRGGGELFFGEGSRLTVL.

V usage is TRBV20-1 and J usage is TRBJ2-5, with D unclear. The V and J ends lost 6 bases and 11 bases respectively, with 13 bases between them. Per the germline V gene, CDR1 is DFQATT and CDR2 is SNEGSKA (reference sequence). The CDR3 is 10 amino acids. CDR3 sequence: CSAFLTEQYF. The CDR3 DNA reads TGCAGTGCCTTCCTGACGGAGCAGTACTTC.

The chain employs TRBV19 and TRBJ2-7; 7 bases map to TRBD1. The CDR3 sequence is 14 residues long. V dropped 10 bases and J dropped 7; count of bases not matched to a gene: 16. Germline loops: CDR1 LNHDA, CDR2 SQIVND (reference sequence). This chain's CDR3 is CATKPRDLRGEQYF. CDR3 coding DNA: TGTGCCACTAAGCCTCGAGACCTCAGGGGGGAGCAGTACTTC.

J is TRBJ1-2 and V is TRBV6-1, with D maybe TRBD1 (6 bases). The CDR3 consists of 13 residues. V gave up 5 bases and J gave up 6 bases, with 13 bases separating them. Looked up from germline, CDR1 is MNHNS and CDR2 is SASEGT. For the CDR3, the DNA is TGTGCCAGCAGTCCACAGGGCACCCATGGCTACACCTTC. Translating gives CASSPQGTHGYTF.

V is TRBV5-8 and J is TRBJ2-4; the D is unclear. The CDR3 loop spans 15 amino acids. The V end lost 2 bases, the J end lost 8 bases, and 17 bases lay between the germline ends. Germline V lookup: CDR1 SGHTS, CDR2 YDEGEE. In DNA, the CDR3 is TGTGCCAGCAGCTTCTCGGGTCCAACCTGGTACATTCAGTACTTC. Its protein product is CASSFSGPTWYIQYF. Full variable domain (remainder filled in from reference TRBV5-8 and TRBJ2-4): EAGVTQSPTHLIKTRGQQATLRCSPISGHTSVYWYQQALGLGLQFLLWYDEGEERNRGNFPPRFSGRQFPNYSSELNVNALELEDSALYLCASSFSGPTWYIQYFGAGTRLSVL.

V usage is TRBV5-6 and J usage is TRBJ2-5; TRBD2 matches at 8 bases. Germline CDR1 is SGHDT and CDR2 is YYEEEE. The CDR3 covers 13 residues. Trimming took 4 bases from V and 5 from J; bases not matched to a gene: 4. This CDR3 reads CASSAGLGETQYF. CDR3 coding DNA: TGTGCCAGCAGCGCGGGACTAGGGGAGACCCAGTACTTC.

V is TRBV5-1 and J is TRBJ2-1, with D unresolved. Germline V gives CDR1 SGHRS, CDR2 YFSETQ. The CDR3 runs 15 residues. The V end was cut by 2 bases, the J end by 2 bases, with 11 bases between. This CDR3 reads CASSFDRSAYNEQFF. The CDR3 DNA follows: TGCGCCAGCAGCTTCGACCGGAGCGCCTACAATGAGCAGTTCTTC. The full variable domain, in which reference TRBV5-1 and TRBJ2-1 provide the parts outside the CDR3, is KAGVTQTPRYLIKTRGQQVTLSCSPISGHRSVSWYQQTPGQGLQFLFEYFSETQRNKGNFPGRFSGRQFSNSRSEMNVSTLELGDSALYLCASSFDRSAYNEQFFGPGTRLTVL.

A note on this clone: The same CDR3 is also encoded by other DNA sequences in this sample. This chain links TRBV7-9 with TRBJ2-5; 8 nucleotides match TRBD1. The V gene's germline CDR1 is SEHNR and CDR2 FQNEAQ (reference sequence). The CDR3 is 15 amino acids. With V trimmed by 5 bases and J by 1 base, 6 bases remained unmatched. The CDR3 loop is CASSPGQGPQETQYF. The DNA of the CDR3 is TGTGCCAGCAGCCCAGGACAGGGACCCCAAGAGACCCAGTACTTC.

The chain is built from TRBV28 and TRBJ2-7; 10 bases agree with TRBD1. Germline V gene data show CDR1 as MDHEN and CDR2 as SYDVKM. The CDR3 length is 20 residues. Losses at the gene ends were 5 bases for V and 2 bases for J; bases not matched to a gene: 21. As DNA, the CDR3 is TGTGCCAGCAGTCGTCCTCCCCGGGACAGGGGTGGCCCCTCGCCCTACGAGCAGTACTTC. Translation: CASSRPPRDRGGPSPYEQYF. The whole variable domain, filled in from reference TRBV28 and TRBJ2-7, reads DVKVTQSSRYLVKRTGEKVFLECVQDMDHENMFWYRQDPGLGLRLIYFSYDVKMKEKGDIPEGYSVSREKKERFSLILESASTNQTSMYLCASSRPPRDRGGPSPYEQYFGPGTRLTVT.

The J gene is TRBJ1-2, the V gene TRBV6-6; tentative D call: TRBD1 (6 bases). The ends were cut back, 6 bases at V and 2 bases at J, with 10 bases in the middle. This CDR3 has 13 residues. Germline CDR1 is MNHNY and CDR2 is SVGAGI (reference sequence). The CDR3: CASSLGQNYGYTF. For the CDR3, the DNA is TGTGCCAGCAGCTTAGGACAGAACTATGGCTACACCTTC.

This rearrangement joins TRBV15 to TRBJ2-3; TRBD2 aligns across 7 bases. The CDR3 length is 15 residues. CDR1 LNHNV and CDR2 YYDKDF come from the germline V gene (reference sequence). J gave up 4 bases and V 1 base, and 5 bases lay outside the gene matches. The CDR3 sequence is CATSRGLAGSDTQYF. CDR3 nucleotides: TGTGCCACCAGCAGAGGATTAGCGGGTTCAGATACGCAGTATTTT.